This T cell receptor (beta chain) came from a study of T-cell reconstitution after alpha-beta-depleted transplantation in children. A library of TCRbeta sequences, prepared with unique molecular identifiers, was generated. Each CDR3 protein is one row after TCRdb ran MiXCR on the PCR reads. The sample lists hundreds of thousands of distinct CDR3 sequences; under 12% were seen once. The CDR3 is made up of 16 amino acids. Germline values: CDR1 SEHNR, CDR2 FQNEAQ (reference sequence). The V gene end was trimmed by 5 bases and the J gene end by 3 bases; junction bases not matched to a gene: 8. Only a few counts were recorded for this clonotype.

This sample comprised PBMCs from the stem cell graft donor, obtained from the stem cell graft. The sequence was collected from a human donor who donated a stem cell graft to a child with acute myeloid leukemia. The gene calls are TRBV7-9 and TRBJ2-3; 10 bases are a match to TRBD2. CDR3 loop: CASSRASGSMTDTQYF. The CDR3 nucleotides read TGTGCCAGCAGCCGTGCTAGCGGGAGTATGACAGATACGCAGTATTTT. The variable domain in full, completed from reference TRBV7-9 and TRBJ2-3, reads DTGVSQNPRHKITKRGQNVTFRCDPISEHNRLYWYRQTLGQGPEFLTYFQNEAQLEKSRLLSDRFSAERPKGSFSTLEIQRTEQGDSAMYLCASSRASGSMTDTQYFGPGTRLTVL.